The source of this TCR beta chain is a study of T cell responses to AZD1222 COVID-19 vaccine. Study-level findings and limits: Among the donors, most were white British and more were female, and clonal diversity was possibly underestimated.

V lost 6 bases and J 0 bases, leaving 9 bases between the germline ends. This CDR3 contains 14 residues. Germline V gives CDR1 MNHEY, CDR2 SVGAGI. TCRdb keeps only in-frame clones here, not all; method: immunoSEQ multiplex PCR. The sample has roughly 120,000 clones; around 88% are singletons. Comments on this clone: Its antigen remains unknown.

V gene TRBV6-5 combines with J gene TRBJ1-5; a possible D gene is TRBD1 (6 bases). The sample here was peripheral blood, taken on day 0 of AZD1222 vaccination. The receptor's source is an adult in good health. CDR3 in amino acids: CASSRDNSNQPQHF. CDR3 sequence (DNA): TGTGCCAGCAGCCGGGACAATAGCAATCAGCCCCAGCATTTT.